This TCR beta chain was recovered during a study of T cells after somatic rescue of genetic block. Libraries were prepared by immunoSEQ multiplex PCR; TCRdb keeps only in-frame clonotypes and omits some of them. The data contain 110,000 or so clones, 80% to 95% of them singletons. Trimming at V came to 1 base and at J to 2 bases, leaving 1 base not matched to a gene. CDR1 and CDR2 from the germline V gene are SGHDT and YYEEEE. The CDR3 totals 14 residues. The chain recombines TRBV5-6 with TRBJ2-5; 8 bases line up with TRBD1. Sequencing input: peripheral blood mononuclear cells (PBMCs). The TCR originated in a woman in her late teens or twenties. In DNA, the CDR3 is TGTGCCAGCAGCTTGTGGGACAGGCAAGAGACCCAGTACTTC. Translation: CASSLWDRQETQYF.